The 2 T cell receptor beta chains presented below share a single source sample, sequenced in a study of metastatic and nonmetastatic thyroid tumors. Patients underwent thyroid surgery, and none had received any treatment before it. MiXCR re-clonotyped the PCR reads for TCRdb. The sample consists of tens of thousands of clones, roughly 19% of them appearing once. Sequencing used blood. The receptors originated from a female donor with papillary thyroid cancer or a benign thyroid nodule (not recorded which). Some clones in this sample may be carry-over from other donors' samples.

This sequence joins TRBV3-1 and TRBJ2-5, with unresolved D. The CDR3 covers 14 residues. The V end lost 1 base, the J end lost 9 bases, and 15 bases lay between the germline ends. Germline-derived CDR1 and CDR2 are LGHDT and YNNKEL (reference sequence). The CDR3 nucleotides read TGTGCCAGCAGCCAAGCCCTCTATAGCCTTTCCCAGTACTTC. This encodes CASSQALYSLSQYF.

This chain connects TRBV28 to TRBJ1-2; maybe TRBD1 (6 bases). V was clipped by 6 bases and J by 13 bases, with 21 bases between them. The CDR3 has 13 residues. Germline V gene data show CDR1 as MDHEN and CDR2 as SYDVKM. The CDR3 nucleotides are TGTGCCAGCAGACTCCCCCTTCTGACAGGATTCACCTTC. Translation: CASRLPLLTGFTF.